The text below deals with one T cell receptor (beta chain). There are 16 residues in the CDR3. Germline-derived CDR1 and CDR2 are SGHRS and YFSETQ. The sample belongs to a study of monozygotic twins with inflammatory bowel disease. Using the 5' RACE reads, TCRdb records one entry per CDR3 protein without DNA. This listing includes some 170,000 distinct CDR3 sequences. This receptor was taken from a human donor with ulcerative colitis or Crohn's disease, or a healthy co-twin of an affected twin (not recorded which). Sequencing input: blood. The V gene is TRBV5-1, the J gene TRBJ2-1; TCRdb returns TRBD2, unconfirmable since there is no DNA. CDR3 sequence reads: CASSLRVTSIYNEQFF. Based on the CDR3 plus reference TRBV5-1 and TRBJ2-1, the full variable domain is KAGVTQTPRYLIKTRGQQVTLSCSPISGHRSVSWYQQTPGQGLQFLFEYFSETQRNKGNFPGRFSGRQFSNSRSEMNVSTLELGDSALYLCASSLRVTSIYNEQFFGPGTRLTVL.